These T cell receptor beta chains were read from a single sample in a study of T cells in localized non-small cell lung cancer. The table came from immunoSEQ multiplex PCR; TCRdb's copy has only in-frame clones and leaves some out. The repertoire consists of about 74,000 clones, with approximately 88% occurring once and the leading ten covering about 1.5%. The sequencing here drew on peripheral blood, taken before any cancer treatment. Source of these receptors: a female donor over 55 with stage I lung adenocarcinoma. CDR3s include the opening cysteine and the closing phenylalanine or tryptophan. D genes are given only for firm matches. Size is omitted from some rows. Given values are once, few, many or a class for expanded clones.

CDR3 protein: CASSLGPSPDTQYF
CDR3 DNA: TGTGCCAGCAGCTTGGGCCCAAGCCCAGATACGCAGTATTTT
J gene: TRBJ2-3
D gene: .
clone size: .
V gene: TRBV7-2

CDR3 protein: CASSPTARTSGRAVYEQYF
CDR3 DNA: TGTGCCAGCTCACCCACGGCGCGGACTAGCGGGAGGGCCGTTTACGAGCAGTACTTC
J gene: TRBJ2-7
D gene: TRBD2
clone size: .
V gene: TRBV18

CDR3 protein: CASSLGQGRSPLHF
CDR3 DNA: TGTGCCAGCAGTCTCGGACAGGGTAGATCACCCCTCCACTTT
J gene: TRBJ1-6
D gene: TRBD1
clone size: few
V gene: TRBV6-1

CDR3 protein: CASSSHFRGSYGYTF
CDR3 DNA: TGTGCCAGCAGCTCACATTTCAGGGGCTCCTATGGCTACACCTTC
J gene: TRBJ1-2
D gene: .
clone size: .
V gene: TRBV5-4

CDR3 protein: CASSSGQGGGYTF
CDR3 DNA: TGCGCCAGCAGCTCCGGACAGGGAGGTGGCTACACCTTC
J gene: TRBJ1-2
D gene: TRBD1
clone size: .
V gene: TRBV5-1

CDR3 protein: CASSLEGSFSTDTQYF
CDR3 DNA: TGCGCCAGCAGCTTGGAAGGGTCCTTTAGCACAGATACGCAGTATTTT
J gene: TRBJ2-3
D gene: .
clone size: few
V gene: TRBV5-1

CDR3 protein: CATSRDIAEGSEQFF
CDR3 DNA: TGTGCCACCAGCAGAGATATCGCGGAGGGGAGTGAGCAGTTCTTC
J gene: TRBJ2-1
D gene: .
clone size: .
V gene: TRBV15

CDR3 protein: CASSARTGDYEQYF
CDR3 DNA: TGTGCCAGCAGTGCCCGGACAGGTGATTACGAGCAGTACTTC
J gene: TRBJ2-7
D gene: TRBD1
clone size: .
V gene: TRBV25-1

CDR3 protein: CASSTSPGGANYGYTF
CDR3 DNA: TGTGCCAGCAGCACCAGTCCGGGCGGAGCTAACTATGGCTACACCTTC
J gene: TRBJ1-2
D gene: .
clone size: .
V gene: TRBV7-8

CDR3 protein: CATSRDVFANTGELFF
CDR3 DNA: TGTGCCACCAGCAGAGATGTCTTTGCGAACACCGGGGAGCTGTTTTTT
J gene: TRBJ2-2
D gene: .
clone size: .
V gene: TRBV15

CDR3 protein: CASSPGQEETQYF
CDR3 DNA: TGTGCCAGCTCACCGGGACAGGAAGAGACCCAGTACTTC
J gene: TRBJ2-5
D gene: TRBD1
clone size: .
V gene: TRBV18

CDR3 protein: CASSSQNYNEQFF
CDR3 DNA: TGTGCTAGCAGCTCGCAAAATTACAATGAGCAGTTCTTC
J gene: TRBJ2-1
D gene: .
clone size: .
V gene: TRBV7-7

CDR3 protein: CSATDSQEQYF
CDR3 DNA: TGCAGTGCAACCGACAGTCAGGAGCAGTACTTC
J gene: TRBJ2-7
D gene: .
clone size: few
V gene: TRBV20-1

CDR3 protein: CASSPDFYNEQFF
CDR3 DNA: TGTGCCAGCAGCCCGGACTTTTACAATGAGCAGTTCTTC
J gene: TRBJ2-1
D gene: .
clone size: .
V gene: TRBV5-6

CDR3 protein: CASSLNTGNQPQHF
CDR3 DNA: TGTGCCAGCAGCTTAAATACAGGCAATCAGCCCCAGCATTTT
J gene: TRBJ1-5
D gene: .
clone size: .
V gene: TRBV7-8

CDR3 protein: CASSLDPSGSYNEQFF
CDR3 DNA: TGTGCCAGCAGCTTGGATCCTAGCGGGAGCTACAATGAGCAGTTCTTC
J gene: TRBJ2-1
D gene: TRBD2
clone size: few
V gene: TRBV5-5

CDR3 protein: CASSAGAGTEAFF
CDR3 DNA: TGTGCCAGCAGCGCAGGGGCGGGGACTGAAGCTTTCTTT
J gene: TRBJ1-1
D gene: .
clone size: .
V gene: TRBV7-3

CDR3 protein: CASSLYSSTGELFF
CDR3 DNA: TGTGCCAGCAGCTTGTATTCGAGCACCGGGGAGCTGTTTTTT
J gene: TRBJ2-2
D gene: .
clone size: .
V gene: TRBV5-4

CDR3 protein: CASSPIENTGELFF
CDR3 DNA: TGTGCCAGCAGCCCGATCGAGAACACCGGGGAGCTGTTTTTT
J gene: TRBJ2-2
D gene: .
clone size: once
V gene: TRBV7-8

CDR3 protein: CASSRGTARGFNSPLHF
CDR3 DNA: TGTGCCAGCAGCCGGGGGACAGCCCGGGGATTTAATTCACCCCTCCACTTT
J gene: TRBJ1-6
D gene: TRBD1
clone size: .
V gene: TRBV14

CDR3 protein: CAISESTIYGYTF
CDR3 DNA: TGTGCCATCAGTGAGTCGACCATCTATGGCTACACCTTC
J gene: TRBJ1-2
D gene: .
clone size: .
V gene: TRBV10-3

CDR3 protein: CASSLVSAGGSYEQYF
CDR3 DNA: TGTGCCAGCAGCTTGGTGTCGGCGGGGGGATCCTACGAGCAGTACTTC
J gene: TRBJ2-7
D gene: TRBD2
clone size: .
V gene: TRBV5-4

CDR3 protein: CASSQGPSGGGLDEQFF
CDR3 DNA: TGCGCCAGCAGCCAAGGACCCAGCGGGGGGGGCCTTGATGAGCAGTTCTTC
J gene: TRBJ2-1
D gene: TRBD2
clone size: .
V gene: TRBV4-1

CDR3 protein: CASSSDRGNYGYTF
CDR3 DNA: TGTGCCAGTAGTTCAGACAGGGGTAACTATGGCTACACCTTC
J gene: TRBJ1-2
D gene: TRBD1
clone size: once
V gene: TRBV19

CDR3 protein: CASRITRQSADTQYF
CDR3 DNA: TGTGCCAGCAGAATTACGCGGCAAAGTGCAGATACGCAGTATTTT
J gene: TRBJ2-3
D gene: .
clone size: .
V gene: TRBV6-5

CDR3 protein: CASSVVASADTQYF
CDR3 DNA: TGTGCCAGCAGCGTAGTTGCATCGGCCGATACGCAGTATTTT
J gene: TRBJ2-3
D gene: .
clone size: .
V gene: TRBV9

CDR3 protein: CASSGGDQPQHF
CDR3 DNA: TGTGCCAGCAGTGGAGGAGATCAGCCCCAGCATTTT
J gene: TRBJ1-5
D gene: .
clone size: .
V gene: TRBV25-1

CDR3 protein: CASSQGTSGETTQYF
CDR3 DNA: TGCGCCAGCAGCCAAGGGACTAGCGGAGAGACGACCCAGTACTTC
J gene: TRBJ2-5
D gene: TRBD2
clone size: .
V gene: TRBV4-3

CDR3 protein: CSVELRLADNEQFF
CDR3 DNA: TGCAGCGTTGAACTGAGATTGGCGGACAATGAGCAGTTCTTC
J gene: TRBJ2-1
D gene: .
clone size: .
V gene: TRBV29-1

CDR3 protein: CASSLARSGYTF
CDR3 DNA: TGCGCCAGCAGCTTGGCGCGTTCCGGCTACACCTTC
J gene: TRBJ1-2
D gene: .
clone size: .
V gene: TRBV5-1

CDR3 protein: CASSPAGLAGVTGELFF
CDR3 DNA: TGTGCCAGCAGCCCCGCTGGACTAGCGGGAGTCACCGGGGAGCTGTTTTTT
J gene: TRBJ2-2
D gene: TRBD2
clone size: .
V gene: TRBV11-2

CDR3 protein: CASSGGQGVYGYTF
CDR3 DNA: TGTGCCAGCAGCGGAGGACAGGGGGTATATGGCTACACCTTC
J gene: TRBJ1-2
D gene: TRBD1
clone size: .
V gene: TRBV2

CDR3 protein: CASKGGTANTGELFF
CDR3 DNA: TGCGCCAGCAAGGGAGGGACCGCCAACACCGGGGAGCTGTTTTTT
J gene: TRBJ2-2
D gene: TRBD2
clone size: .
V gene: TRBV4-3

CDR3 protein: CASSFGSGTGLTEAFF
CDR3 DNA: TGTGCCAGCAGCTTTGGGAGCGGGACAGGGTTGACTGAAGCTTTCTTT
J gene: TRBJ1-1
D gene: TRBD1
clone size: .
V gene: TRBV5-6

CDR3 protein: CASRRTGAGGYTF
CDR3 DNA: TGTGCCAGCAGGAGGACAGGGGCAGGGGGCTACACCTTC
J gene: TRBJ1-2
D gene: TRBD1
clone size: .
V gene: TRBV28

CDR3 protein: CASKETRALVGYTF
CDR3 DNA: TGTGCCAGCAAAGAAACCCGGGCCCTCGTGGGCTACACCTTC
J gene: TRBJ1-2
D gene: .
clone size: many
V gene: TRBV2

CDR3 protein: CASTLGTTTPSTDTQYF
CDR3 DNA: TGCGCCAGCACACTCGGGACTACGACTCCTAGCACAGATACGCAGTATTTT
J gene: TRBJ2-3
D gene: TRBD2
clone size: .
V gene: TRBV5-1

CDR3 protein: CASSTGLGGYTF
CDR3 DNA: TGTGCCAGCAGTACAGGGTTGGGTGGCTACACCTTC
J gene: TRBJ1-2
D gene: .
clone size: .
V gene: TRBV11-2

CDR3 protein: CASSQGGAYSDYGYTF
CDR3 DNA: TGTGCCAGCAGCCAAGGGGGGGCTTACTCTGACTATGGCTACACCTTC
J gene: TRBJ1-2
D gene: .
clone size: .
V gene: TRBV14

CDR3 protein: CASRKGLAGVGEQFF
CDR3 DNA: TGTGCCAGCAGAAAGGGACTAGCGGGAGTAGGGGAGCAGTTCTTC
J gene: TRBJ2-1
D gene: TRBD2
clone size: .
V gene: TRBV28

CDR3 protein: CASSLLAGLETQYF
CDR3 DNA: TGCGCCAGCAGCCTACTAGCGGGGCTAGAGACCCAGTACTTC
J gene: TRBJ2-5
D gene: TRBD2
clone size: .
V gene: TRBV4-1

CDR3 protein: CASSLLGVGHNEQFF
CDR3 DNA: TGTGCCAGCAGCTTGCTGGGGGTAGGCCACAATGAGCAGTTCTTC
J gene: TRBJ2-1
D gene: .
clone size: .
V gene: TRBV5-6

CDR3 protein: CASSVEEVMGGIICNEQFF
CDR3 DNA: TGTGCCAGCAGCGTAGAAGAGGTAATGGGGGGGATAATTTGCAATGAGCAGTTCTTC
J gene: TRBJ2-1
D gene: TRBD2
clone size: .
V gene: TRBV9